The 19 T cell receptor beta chains listed next were all sequenced from one sample in a study of blood T cells in healthy people across ages. A second PCR of roughly 7 to 11 cycles used a sample-barcoded 5' primer and a J-beta primer mix. TCRdb recomputed calls from the 5' RACE reads with MiXCR, one row per CDR3 protein. Of 540,000 or so distinct CDR3 sequences in the sample, approximately 30% were seen once. Material: blood. The origin of the receptors is a woman aged 65 to 85 in good health.

This clonotype was detected only a few times. The rearrangement links TRBV14 to TRBJ2-2, with a weak D call TRBD1 (6 bases). V lost 10 bases to trimming and J lost 4 bases, with 13 bases between them. CDR1 and CDR2 (germline): SGHDN, FVKESK. The CDR3 is 13 amino acids. CDR3 sequence (DNA): TGTGCCACCAAGGGGGACGGCACCGGGGAGCTGTTTTTT. Translation: CATKGDGTGELFF.

This clonotype has only a few counts. The chain joins TRBV10-3 to TRBJ2-5, with D perhaps given as TRBD1 or TRBD2 (5 bases each). Germline V gene data show CDR1 as ENHRY and CDR2 as SYGVKD. This CDR3 contains 14 residues. V was cut by 0 bases and J by 10 bases, with 15 bases left in between. The CDR3 is CAISESGTERVQYF. CDR3 bases: TGTGCCATCAGTGAGTCCGGGACCGAAAGAGTCCAGTACTTC.

This clonotype was counted many times. The chain uses TRBV10-3 and TRBJ2-5; 7 bases are a match to TRBD1. The CDR3 loop spans 13 amino acids. Germline-derived CDR1 and CDR2 are ENHRY and SYGVKD. The V and J ends lost 7 bases and 5 bases, in that order; junction bases with no gene match: 7. The CDR3 nucleotides are TGTGCCATCAATGGACAGGTTCAGGAGACCCAGTACTTC. It codes for CAINGQVQETQYF.

V usage is TRBV4-2 and J usage is TRBJ2-7; no reliable D call. Trimming removed 2 bases from V and 3 bases from J, with 17 bases in between. The CDR3 loop spans 16 amino acids. From germline, CDR1 is LGHNA and CDR2 YNFKEQ. The CDR3: CASSQSETRGLYEQYF. The CDR3 DNA reads as TGTGCCAGCAGCCAATCAGAGACAAGAGGCCTCTACGAGCAGTACTTC.

With regard to this clonotype: The junction and the germline gene differ at one end; a read error may be behind it. The rearrangement joins TRBV14 to TRBJ1-1; D not resolved. Germline CDR1 SGHDN, CDR2 FVKESK. The CDR3 contains 14 residues. CDR3 loop: CASSQEGGNNEAFF. CDR3 in DNA: TGTGCCAGCAGCCAAGAAGGTGGAAACAATGAAGCTTTCTTT.

This clonotype was counted only a few times. The gene calls are TRBV7-2 and TRBJ1-5; D perhaps matches TRBD1 (6 bases). The CDR3 consists of 14 residues. The germline CDR1 and CDR2 sequences are SGHTA and FQGNSA. V lost 0 bases, J lost 5 bases, and 8 bases lay in between. CDR3 sequence reads: CASSLAQGYQPQHF. The DNA for the CDR3 is TGTGCCAGCAGCTTAGCGCAGGGGTATCAGCCCCAGCATTTT.

V is TRBV4-3 and J is TRBJ2-5; 7 bases align to TRBD2. Germline V lookup: CDR1 LGHNA, CDR2 YSLEER. V lost 4 bases to trimming and J lost 5 bases; unmatched junction nucleotides: 10. This CDR3 contains 15 residues. The CDR3 DNA reads TGCGCCAGCAGCCCTTGGGGGGGTCACGGGGAGACCCAGTACTTC. Translated: CASSPWGGHGETQYF.

The J gene is TRBJ2-6, the V gene TRBV29-1; a weak D match, TRBD1 (5 bases). The V end lost 6 bases, the J end lost 2 bases, and 17 bases lay between the germline ends. CDR3 length: 16 amino acids. CDR1 and CDR2 (germline): SQVTM, ANQGSEA. The chain's CDR3 is CSVGRTSGPGANVLTF. DNA of the CDR3: TGCAGCGTGGGCAGGACCTCAGGGCCTGGGGCCAACGTCCTGACTTTC.

To note about this clonotype: A junction end diverges from the germline sequence, so it may reflect a read error. The chain carries TRBV6-6 and TRBJ1-5, with D possibly being TRBD1 (6 bases). The CDR3 loop spans 17 amino acids. CDR1 and CDR2 (germline): MNHNY, SVGAGI (reference sequence). The CDR3: CVSSSLQGWPSYQPQHF. The CDR3 DNA reads as TGTGTCAGCAGTTCCCTACAGGGTTGGCCCTCCTATCAGCCCCAGCATTTT.

This clonotype was seen more than once but under ten times. This chain connects TRBV5-8 to TRBJ2-1; TRBD1 aligns across 10 bases. Germline trimming cut 4 bases from V and 7 bases from J; bases unmatched to any gene: 5. The CDR3 is 14 residues long. The germline V gene has CDR1 SGHTS and CDR2 YDEGEE. The CDR3 is CASSRDRGGNEQFF. For the CDR3, the DNA is TGTGCCAGCAGCCGGGACAGGGGAGGGAATGAGCAGTTCTTC.

This clonotype showed up just once. The chain employs TRBV20-1 and TRBJ2-3; no definite D call. The CDR3 is 14 residues long. Germline lookup yields CDR1 DFQATT and CDR2 SNEGSKA (reference sequence). V was pared by 7 bases and J by 1 base, with 15 bases between. DNA for the CDR3: TGCAGTGGCTGGAGTGGAAGTCGCACAGATACGCAGTATTTT. Translated: CSGWSGSRTDTQYF.

The chain has TRBV5-1 and TRBJ2-7; TRBD1 matches at 9 bases. Germline V gene sequence: CDR1 SGHRS, CDR2 YFSETQ. The junction had 7 bases not matched to a gene; V was cut back by 0 bases and J by 3 bases. This CDR3 region has 16 residues. The chain's CDR3 is CASSLGPGTGFYEQYF. The CDR3 DNA reads as TGCGCCAGCAGCTTGGGTCCCGGGACAGGGTTCTACGAGCAGTACTTC.

This chain uses TRBV20-1 with TRBJ1-2; TRBD1 might be the D (6 bases). Germline V gene data show CDR1 as DFQATT and CDR2 as SNEGSKA (reference sequence). Trimming took 6 bases from V and 4 from J, leaving 21 bases between them. This CDR3 region has 15 residues. CDR3 sequence reads: CSAVSGGARSYGYTF. The DNA of the CDR3 is TGCAGTGCCGTTAGTGGGGGGGCAAGGAGCTATGGCTACACCTTC.

Ten or more counts support this clonotype. The chain joins TRBV7-2 to TRBJ2-1, with 9 bases that match TRBD2. Trimming removed 1 base from V and 3 bases from J; junction bases left unmatched: 4. The germline V gene encodes CDR1 SGHTA and CDR2 FQGNSA. CDR3 length: 16 amino acids. The CDR3 DNA reads TGTGCCAGCAGCTTAGTCGCGGGGGGGATCTACAATGAGCAGTTCTTC. Residues: CASSLVAGGIYNEQFF.

This clonotype has a handful of counts. A junction end diverges from the germline sequence, so it may reflect a read error. The J gene is TRBJ1-2, the V gene TRBV5-1; 7 bases agree with TRBD1. Germline lookup yields CDR1 SGHRS and CDR2 YFSETQ. This CDR3 has 15 residues. In DNA, the CDR3 is TGCGCCAGCAGCGAGGGGGCTTCGGCTAACTATGGTTACACCTTC. The encoded protein is CASSEGASANYGYTF.

V usage is TRBV4-3 and J usage is TRBJ2-1; D not resolved. There are 16 residues in the CDR3. The germline gives CDR1 LGHNA, CDR2 YSLEER. V dropped 0 bases and J dropped 2 bases, with 11 bases sitting between them. As DNA, the CDR3 is TGCGCCAGCAGCCAAGATCTCGAGACCCCCTACAATGAGCAGTTCTTC. The encoded protein is CASSQDLETPYNEQFF.

This chain links TRBV7-2 with TRBJ1-2; possible D gene TRBD1, 5 bases. V lost 5 bases and J 8 bases, leaving 18 bases between the germline ends. The CDR3 totals 14 residues. The V gene's germline CDR1 is SGHTA and CDR2 FQGNSA. The CDR3 reads CASSRPPGGRGYTF. The CDR3 DNA follows: TGTGCCAGCAGCCGCCCCCCGGGGGGGAGGGGCTACACCTTC.

The V call is TRBV12-3 or TRBV12-4, the J call TRBJ2-1; maybe TRBD2 (6 bases). The CDR3 length is 13 residues. Trimming left V 6 bases short and J 3 bases short, with 9 bases between. DNA for the CDR3: TGTGCCAGCAGGGGACTGGACTACAATGAGCAGTTCTTC. As protein: CASRGLDYNEQFF.

In its sample, this clonotype was seen a few times. This rearrangement joins TRBV12-3 or TRBV12-4 to TRBJ1-5, with a tentative D call TRBD1 (6 bases). Deletions cut 3 bases from V and 3 bases from J, with 9 bases between. CDR3 size: 14 residues. In DNA, the CDR3 is TGTGCCAGCAGTTTCTCGGGACACAATCAGCCCCAGCATTTT. It translates to CASSFSGHNQPQHF.